This entry describes one TCR beta chain. The junction differs from germline at one of its ends, possibly a read error. Time point here: patch test 2, 6 weeks after DPC sensitization. Treatment noted: therapeutic diphenylcyclopropenone sensitization with weekly scalp DPC. The germline gives CDR1 DFQATT, CDR2 SNEGSKA (reference sequence). This CDR3 has 14 residues. TCRdb reanalysed the RACE reads using MiXCR and keeps one entry per CDR3 protein. The profile shows a few hundred thousand distinct CDR3 sequences, about 6.9% of them singletons. This record belongs to a study of human T cells and chemical hapten exposure. Study context: Alopecia areata, totalis and universalis patients, mostly female, were included. Slight volume differences across pooled libraries mainly accounted for varying per-sample TCR yields.

V usage is TRBV20-1 and J usage is TRBJ1-5; D is unclear. This sequence was found in a woman in her late teens or twenties with alopecia areata. Some clones in this sample may be carry-over from other donors' samples. Sequenced here: whole blood, sampled in connection with sensitization to the hapten diphenylcyclopropenone (DPC). The CDR3 DNA sequence: TGCAGTGCTCGAGATTGGGGAAACAATCAGCCCCAGCATTTT. This codes for CSARDWGNNQPQHF.